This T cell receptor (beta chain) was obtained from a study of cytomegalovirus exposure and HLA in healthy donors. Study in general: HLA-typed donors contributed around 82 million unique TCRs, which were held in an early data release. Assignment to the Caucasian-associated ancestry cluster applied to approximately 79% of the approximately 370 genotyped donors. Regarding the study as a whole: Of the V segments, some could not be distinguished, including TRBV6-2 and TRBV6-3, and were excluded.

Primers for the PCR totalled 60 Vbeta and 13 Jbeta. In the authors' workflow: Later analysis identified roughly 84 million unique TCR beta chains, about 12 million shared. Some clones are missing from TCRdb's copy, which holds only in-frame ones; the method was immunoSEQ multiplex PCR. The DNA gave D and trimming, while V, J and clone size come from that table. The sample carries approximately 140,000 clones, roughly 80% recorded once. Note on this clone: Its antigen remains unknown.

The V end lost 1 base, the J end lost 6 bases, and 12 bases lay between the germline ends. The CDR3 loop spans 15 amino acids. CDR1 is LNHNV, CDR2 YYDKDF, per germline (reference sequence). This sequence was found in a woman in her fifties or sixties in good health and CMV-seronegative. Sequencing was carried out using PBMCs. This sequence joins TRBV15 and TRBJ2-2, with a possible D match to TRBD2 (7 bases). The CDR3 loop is CATSRAGGQAGELFF. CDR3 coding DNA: TGTGCCACCAGCAGAGCGGGGGGCCAGGCCGGGGAGCTGTTTTTT.